This TCR beta chain was sequenced in a study of T-cell memory formation after mild COVID-19. The wider study: There were largely donor-specific TCR clusters.

Study findings and constraints: Clonal second-wave expansions that peaked on day 37 had unconfirmed SARS-CoV-2 specificity.

Constant-segment primers and 5'RACE yielded cDNA libraries for TCR alpha and TCR beta, each carrying sample barcodes and UMIs. TCRdb re-derived calls from the 5' RACE reads in MiXCR, one entry per CDR3 protein. Of fewer than 700,000 distinct CDR3 sequences in the sample, roughly 21% were seen once. To note about this clonotype: Its antigen is undetermined.

This CDR3 region has 16 residues. After removal of 5 bases from V and 4 bases from J, the junction contained 6 bases not matched to a gene. Per germline, CDR1 SGHVS and CDR2 FQNEAQ. The sequencing sample was made of PBMCs or a T cell subset sorted from them (not recorded which). The sequence came from an adult woman who had mild COVID-19 (a few samples of this study predate the infection). Cell type and time point are not known. This chain uses TRBV7-8 with TRBJ2-2; 11 positions match TRBD1. CDR3 sequence reads: CASSRPGQGVTGELFF. CDR3 in DNA: TGTGCCAGCAGCCGCCCGGGACAGGGGGTCACCGGGGAGCTGTTTTTT. Supplemented by reference TRBV7-8 and TRBJ2-2, the full variable domain reads GAGVSQSPRYKVAKRGQDVALRCDPISGHVSLFWYQQALGQGPEFLTYFQNEAQLDKSGLPSDRFFAERPEGSVSTLKIQRTQQEDSAVYLCASSRPGQGVTGELFFGEGSRLTVL.